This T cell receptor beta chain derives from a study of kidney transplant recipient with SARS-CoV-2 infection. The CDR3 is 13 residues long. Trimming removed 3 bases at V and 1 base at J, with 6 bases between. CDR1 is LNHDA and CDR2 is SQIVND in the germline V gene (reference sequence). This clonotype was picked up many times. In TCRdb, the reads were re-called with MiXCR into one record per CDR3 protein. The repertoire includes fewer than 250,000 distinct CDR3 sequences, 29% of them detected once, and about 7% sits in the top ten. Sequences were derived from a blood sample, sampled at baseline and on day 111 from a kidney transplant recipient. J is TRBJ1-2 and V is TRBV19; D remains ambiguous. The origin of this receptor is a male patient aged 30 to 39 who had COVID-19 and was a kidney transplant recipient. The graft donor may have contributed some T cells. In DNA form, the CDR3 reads TGTGCCAGTAGTATCGGGATTAACTATGGCTACACCTTC. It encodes CASSIGINYGYTF.